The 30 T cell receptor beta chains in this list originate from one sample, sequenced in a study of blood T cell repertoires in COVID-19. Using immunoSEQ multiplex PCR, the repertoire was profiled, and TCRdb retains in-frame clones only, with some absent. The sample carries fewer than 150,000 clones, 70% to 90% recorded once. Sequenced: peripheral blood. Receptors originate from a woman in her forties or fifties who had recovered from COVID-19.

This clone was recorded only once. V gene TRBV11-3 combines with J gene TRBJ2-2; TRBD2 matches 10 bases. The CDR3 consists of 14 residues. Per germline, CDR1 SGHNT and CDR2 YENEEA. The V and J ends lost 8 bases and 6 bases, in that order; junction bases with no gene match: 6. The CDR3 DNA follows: TGTGCCAGCCGTGGACTAGCGGTCTCCGGGGAGCTGTTTTTT. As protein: CASRGLAVSGELFF.

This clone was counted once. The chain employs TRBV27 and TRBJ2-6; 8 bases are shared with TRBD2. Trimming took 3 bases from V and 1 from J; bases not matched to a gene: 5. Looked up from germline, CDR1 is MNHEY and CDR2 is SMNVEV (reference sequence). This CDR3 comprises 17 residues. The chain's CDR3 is CASSFASGQSGANVLTF. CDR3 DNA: TGTGCCAGCAGTTTTGCTAGCGGGCAGTCTGGGGCCAACGTCCTGACTTTC.

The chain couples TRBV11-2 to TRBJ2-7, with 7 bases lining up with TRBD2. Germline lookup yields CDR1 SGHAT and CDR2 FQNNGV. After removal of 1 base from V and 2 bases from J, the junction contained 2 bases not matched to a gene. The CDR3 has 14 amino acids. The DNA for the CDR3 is TGTGCCAGCAGCTTAGCGGGGGGAACCTACGAGCAGTACTTC. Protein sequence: CASSLAGGTYEQYF. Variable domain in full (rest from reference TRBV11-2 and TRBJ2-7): EAGVAQSPRYKIIEKRQSVAFWCNPISGHATLYWYQQILGQGPKLLIQFQNNGVVDDSQLPKDRFSAERLKGVDSTLKIQPAKLEDSAVYLCASSLAGGTYEQYFGPGTRLTVT.

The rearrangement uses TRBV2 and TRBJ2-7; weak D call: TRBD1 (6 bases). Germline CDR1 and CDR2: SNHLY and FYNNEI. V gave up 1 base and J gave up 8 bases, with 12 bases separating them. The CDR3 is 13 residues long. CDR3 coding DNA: TGTGCCAGCAGTGAAGGGGGACATCTCAAGCAGTACTTC. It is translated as CASSEGGHLKQYF.

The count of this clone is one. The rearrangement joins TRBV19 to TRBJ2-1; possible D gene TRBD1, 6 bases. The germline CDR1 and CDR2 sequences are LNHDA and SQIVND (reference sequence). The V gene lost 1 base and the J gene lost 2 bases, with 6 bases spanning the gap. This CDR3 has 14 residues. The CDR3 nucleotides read TGTGCCAGTAGTATAGGGGACACCTACAATGAGCAGTTCTTC. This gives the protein CASSIGDTYNEQFF.

DNA for the CDR3: TGTGCCAGCAGCCAAGGGGCCCATGGAACAGGCACCGGGGAGCTGTTTTTT. Residues: CASSQGAHGTGTGELFF. The chain is built from TRBV4-2 and TRBJ2-2; perhaps TRBD1 as D (5 bases). This CDR3 is built from 17 residues. Trimming left V 1 base short and J 4 bases short, with 16 bases between. Germline V CDR1 and CDR2: LGHNA, YNFKEQ.

The CDR3 DNA reads as TGTGCCAGCAGTGAAGTTGGGGGGACGAATGAAAAACTGTTTTTT. Its protein product is CASSEVGGTNEKLFF. The rearrangement links TRBV6-1 to TRBJ1-4; a weak D match, TRBD1 (5 bases). Germline V CDR1 and CDR2: MNHNS, SASEGT. The V end was cut by 1 base, the J end by 5 bases, with 11 bases between. The CDR3 totals 15 residues.

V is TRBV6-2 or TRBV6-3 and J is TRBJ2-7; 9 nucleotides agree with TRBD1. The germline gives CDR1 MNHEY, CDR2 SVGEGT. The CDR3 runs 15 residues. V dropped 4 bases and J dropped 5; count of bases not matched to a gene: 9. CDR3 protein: CASSSFHRGPNEQYF. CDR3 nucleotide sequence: TGTGCCAGCAGTTCGTTCCACAGGGGGCCGAACGAGCAGTACTTC.

The CDR3 DNA reads TGTGCCAGCAGCTTAGGAGTGGGACAGGGGGCACACAATGAGCAGTTCTTC. Amino acids: CASSLGVGQGAHNEQFF. The rearrangement uses TRBV7-9 and TRBJ2-1; 12 bases fit TRBD1. The junction had 6 bases not matched to a gene; V was cut back by 1 base and J by 5 bases. Germline V CDR1 and CDR2: SEHNR, FQNEAQ (reference sequence). The CDR3 contains 17 residues.

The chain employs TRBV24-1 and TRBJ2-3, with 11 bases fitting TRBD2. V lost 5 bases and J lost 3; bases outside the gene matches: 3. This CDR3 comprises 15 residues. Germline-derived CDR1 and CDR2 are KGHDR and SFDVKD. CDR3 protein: CATSGLAGSTDTQYF. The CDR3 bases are TGTGCCACCAGTGGACTAGCGGGATCAACAGATACGCAGTATTTT.

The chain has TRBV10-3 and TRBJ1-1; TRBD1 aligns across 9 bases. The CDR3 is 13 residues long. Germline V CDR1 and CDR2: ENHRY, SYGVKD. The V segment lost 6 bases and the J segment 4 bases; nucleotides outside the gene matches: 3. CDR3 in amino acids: CAISWTGATEAFF. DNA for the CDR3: TGTGCCATCAGCTGGACAGGGGCCACTGAAGCTTTCTTT.

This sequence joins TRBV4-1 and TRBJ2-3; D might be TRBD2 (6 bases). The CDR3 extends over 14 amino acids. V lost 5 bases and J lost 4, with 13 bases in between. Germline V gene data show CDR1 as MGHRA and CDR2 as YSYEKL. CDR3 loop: CASSIRLVPDTQYF. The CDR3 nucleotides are TGCGCCAGCAGCATCCGACTAGTCCCAGATACGCAGTATTTT.

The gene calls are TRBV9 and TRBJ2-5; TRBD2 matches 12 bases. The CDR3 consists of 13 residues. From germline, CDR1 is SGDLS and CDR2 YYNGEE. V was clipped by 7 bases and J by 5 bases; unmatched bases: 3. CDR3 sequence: CASASGRDETQYF. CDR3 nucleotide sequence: TGTGCCAGCGCTAGCGGGAGGGACGAGACCCAGTACTTC. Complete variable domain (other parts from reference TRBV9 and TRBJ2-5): DSGVTQTPKHLITATGQRVTLRCSPRSGDLSVYWYQQSLDQGLQFLIQYYNGEERAKGNILERFSAQQFPDLHSELNLSSLELGDSALYFCASASGRDETQYFGPGTRLLVL.

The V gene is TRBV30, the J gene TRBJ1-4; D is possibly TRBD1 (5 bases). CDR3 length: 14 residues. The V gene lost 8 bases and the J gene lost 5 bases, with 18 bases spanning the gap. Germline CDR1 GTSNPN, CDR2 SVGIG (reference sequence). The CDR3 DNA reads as TGTGCCCTAGCTACGGGACTGATAAATGAAAAACTGTTTTTT. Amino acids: CALATGLINEKLFF.

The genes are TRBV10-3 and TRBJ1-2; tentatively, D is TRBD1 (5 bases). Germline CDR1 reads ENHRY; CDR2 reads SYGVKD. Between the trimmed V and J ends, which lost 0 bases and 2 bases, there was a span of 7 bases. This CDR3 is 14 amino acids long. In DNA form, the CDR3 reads TGTGCCATCAGTGAGTCGGCAGGGAACTATGGCTACACCTTC. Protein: CAISESAGNYGYTF.

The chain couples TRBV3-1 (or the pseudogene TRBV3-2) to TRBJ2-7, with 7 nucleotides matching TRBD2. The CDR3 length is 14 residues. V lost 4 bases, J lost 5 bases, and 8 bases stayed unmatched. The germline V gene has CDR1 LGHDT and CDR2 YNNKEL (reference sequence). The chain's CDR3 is CASSPKTSLHEQYF. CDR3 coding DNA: TGTGCCAGCAGCCCGAAGACTAGCCTACACGAGCAGTACTTC.

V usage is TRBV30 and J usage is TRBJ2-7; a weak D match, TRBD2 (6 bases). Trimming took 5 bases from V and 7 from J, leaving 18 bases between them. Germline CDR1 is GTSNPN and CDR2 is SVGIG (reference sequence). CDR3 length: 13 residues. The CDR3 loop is CAWLPSSVGEQYF. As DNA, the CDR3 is TGTGCCTGGCTCCCCTCTAGCGTAGGGGAGCAGTACTTC.

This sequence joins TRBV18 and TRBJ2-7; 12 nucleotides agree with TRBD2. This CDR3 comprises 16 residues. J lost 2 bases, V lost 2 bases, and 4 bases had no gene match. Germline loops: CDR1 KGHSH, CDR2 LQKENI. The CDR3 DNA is TGTGCCAGCTCACCAGGTCCTAGCGGGGGGGCCTACGAGCAGTACTTC. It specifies CASSPGPSGGAYEQYF.

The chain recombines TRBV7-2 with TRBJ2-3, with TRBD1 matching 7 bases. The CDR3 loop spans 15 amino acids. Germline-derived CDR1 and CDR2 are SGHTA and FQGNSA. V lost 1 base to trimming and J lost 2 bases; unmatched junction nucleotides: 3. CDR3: CASSLDGTDTDTQYF. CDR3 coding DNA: TGTGCCAGCAGCTTAGACGGGACAGACACAGATACGCAGTATTTT.

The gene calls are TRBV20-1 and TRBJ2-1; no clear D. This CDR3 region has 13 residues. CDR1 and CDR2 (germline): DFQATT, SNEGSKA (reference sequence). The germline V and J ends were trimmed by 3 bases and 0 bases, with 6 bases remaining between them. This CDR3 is CSASLSSYNEQFF. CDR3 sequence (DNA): TGCAGTGCTAGTCTGAGCTCCTACAATGAGCAGTTCTTC.

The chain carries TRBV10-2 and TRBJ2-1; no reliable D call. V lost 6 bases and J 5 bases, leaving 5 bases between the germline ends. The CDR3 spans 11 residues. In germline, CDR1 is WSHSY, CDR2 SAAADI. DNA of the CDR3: TGCGCCAGCAGGTATAACAATGAGCAGTTCTTC. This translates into CASRYNNEQFF.

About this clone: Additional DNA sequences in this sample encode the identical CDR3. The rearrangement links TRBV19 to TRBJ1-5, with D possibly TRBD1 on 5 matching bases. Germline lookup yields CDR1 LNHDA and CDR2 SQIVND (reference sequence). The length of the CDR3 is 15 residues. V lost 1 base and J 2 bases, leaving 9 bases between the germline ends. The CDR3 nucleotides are TGTGCCAGTAGTATAGTCCCGGGGGGCAATCAGCCCCAGCATTTT. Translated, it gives CASSIVPGGNQPQHF.

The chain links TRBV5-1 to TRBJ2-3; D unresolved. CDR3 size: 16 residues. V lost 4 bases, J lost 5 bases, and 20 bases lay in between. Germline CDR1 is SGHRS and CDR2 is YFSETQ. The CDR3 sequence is CASSLNVVVLGDTQYF. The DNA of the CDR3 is TGCGCCAGCAGCCTAAACGTCGTGGTCCTCGGAGATACGCAGTATTTT.

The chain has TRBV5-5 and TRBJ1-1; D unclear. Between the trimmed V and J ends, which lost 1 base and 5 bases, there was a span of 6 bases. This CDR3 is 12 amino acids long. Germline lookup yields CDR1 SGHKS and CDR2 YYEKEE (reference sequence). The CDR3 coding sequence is TGTGCCAGCAGCTTGTTCCCGACTGAAGCTTTCTTT. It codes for CASSLFPTEAFF.

The CDR3 nucleotides read TGTGCCAGTAGTCCGATTCTAAGCTCCTACAATGAGCAGTTCTTC. This sequence encodes CASSPILSSYNEQFF. The V gene is TRBV19, the J gene TRBJ2-1; D gene uncertain. The CDR3 covers 15 residues. Per the germline V gene, CDR1 is LNHDA and CDR2 is SQIVND (reference sequence). Trimming removed 5 bases from V and 0 bases from J, with 11 bases in between. The full variable domain, completed using reference TRBV19 and TRBJ2-1, is DGGITQSPKYLFRKEGQNVTLSCEQNLNHDAMYWYRQDPGQGLRLIYYSQIVNDFQKGDIAEGYSVSREKKESFPLTVTSAQKNPTAFYLCASSPILSSYNEQFFGPGTRLTVL.

Here the CDR3 DNA reads TGTGCCAGCACAAGGGGTGCTACCTACAATGAGCAGTTCTTC. Translating gives CASTRGATYNEQFF. This sequence joins TRBV5-4 and TRBJ2-1; D may be TRBD1 (5 bases). Trimming stripped 6 bases from V and 2 bases from J, with 12 bases between. The CDR3 extends over 14 amino acids. From germline, CDR1 is SGHNT and CDR2 YYREEE (reference sequence).

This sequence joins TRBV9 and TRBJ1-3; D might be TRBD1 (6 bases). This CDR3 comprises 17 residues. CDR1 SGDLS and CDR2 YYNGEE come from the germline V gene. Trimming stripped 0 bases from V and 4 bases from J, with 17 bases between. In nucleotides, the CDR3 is TGTGCCAGCAGCGTAGTAGACAGGCCCTCGCGGGGAAACACCATATATTTT. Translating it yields CASSVVDRPSRGNTIYF.

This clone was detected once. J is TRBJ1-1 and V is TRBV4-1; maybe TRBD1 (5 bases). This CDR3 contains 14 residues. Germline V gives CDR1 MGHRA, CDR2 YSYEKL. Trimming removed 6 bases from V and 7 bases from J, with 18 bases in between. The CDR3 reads CASRPPGGRVEAFF. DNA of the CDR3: TGCGCCAGCAGACCTCCGGGAGGCAGGGTTGAAGCTTTCTTT.

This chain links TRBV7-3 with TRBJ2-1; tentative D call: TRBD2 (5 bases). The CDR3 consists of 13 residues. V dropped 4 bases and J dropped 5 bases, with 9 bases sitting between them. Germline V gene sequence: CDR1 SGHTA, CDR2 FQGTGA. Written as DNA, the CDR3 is TGTGCCAGCAGCTACGGACTCAACAATGAGCAGTTCTTC. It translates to CASSYGLNNEQFF.

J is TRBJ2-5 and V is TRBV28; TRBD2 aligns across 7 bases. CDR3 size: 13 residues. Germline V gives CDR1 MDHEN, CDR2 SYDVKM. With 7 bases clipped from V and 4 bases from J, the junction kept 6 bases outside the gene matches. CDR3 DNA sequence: TGTGCCAGCAATCGCGGGAGAACAGAGACCCAGTACTTC. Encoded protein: CASNRGRTETQYF.